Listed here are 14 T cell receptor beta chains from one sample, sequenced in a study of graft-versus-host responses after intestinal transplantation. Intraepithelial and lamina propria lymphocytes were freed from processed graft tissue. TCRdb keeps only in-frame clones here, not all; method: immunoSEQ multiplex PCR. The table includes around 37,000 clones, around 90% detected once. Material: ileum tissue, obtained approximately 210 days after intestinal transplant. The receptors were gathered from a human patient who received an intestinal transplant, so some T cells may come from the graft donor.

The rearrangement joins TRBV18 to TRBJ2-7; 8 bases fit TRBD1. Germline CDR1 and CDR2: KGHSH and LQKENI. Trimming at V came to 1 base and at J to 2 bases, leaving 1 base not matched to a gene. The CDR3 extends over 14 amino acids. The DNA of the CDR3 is TGTGCCAGCTCACCACGACAGGGGACCTACGAGCAGTACTTC. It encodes CASSPRQGTYEQYF.

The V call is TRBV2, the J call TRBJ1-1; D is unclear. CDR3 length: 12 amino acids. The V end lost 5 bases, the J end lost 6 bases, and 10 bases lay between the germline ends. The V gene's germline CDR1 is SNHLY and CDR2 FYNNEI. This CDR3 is CASSLGWAEAFF. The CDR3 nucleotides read TGTGCCAGCAGTCTAGGGTGGGCTGAAGCTTTCTTT. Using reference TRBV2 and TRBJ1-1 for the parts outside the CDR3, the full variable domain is EPEVTQTPSHQVTQMGQEVILRCVPISNHLYFYWYRQILGQKVEFLVSFYNNEISEKSEIFDDQFSVERPDGSNFTLKIRSTKLEDSAMYFCASSLGWAEAFFGQGTRLTVV.

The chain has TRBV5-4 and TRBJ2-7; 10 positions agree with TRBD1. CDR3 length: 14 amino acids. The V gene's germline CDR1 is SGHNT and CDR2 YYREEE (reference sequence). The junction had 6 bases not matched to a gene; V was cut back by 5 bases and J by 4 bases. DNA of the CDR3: TGTGCCAGCAGTATTGACAGGGGGCGGTACGAGCAGTACTTC. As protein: CASSIDRGRYEQYF.

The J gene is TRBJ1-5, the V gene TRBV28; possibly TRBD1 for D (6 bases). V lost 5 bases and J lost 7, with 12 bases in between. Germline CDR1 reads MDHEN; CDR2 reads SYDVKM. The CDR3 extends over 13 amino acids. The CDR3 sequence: CASSPRGWQPQHF. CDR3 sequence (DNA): TGTGCCAGCAGTCCCAGGGGCTGGCAGCCCCAGCATTTT.

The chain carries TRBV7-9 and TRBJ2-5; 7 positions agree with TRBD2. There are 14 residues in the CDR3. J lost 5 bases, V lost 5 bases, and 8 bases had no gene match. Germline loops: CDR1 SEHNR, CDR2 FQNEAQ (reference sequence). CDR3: CASSQRLASETQYF. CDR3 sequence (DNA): TGTGCCAGCAGCCAACGACTAGCCAGTGAGACCCAGTACTTC.

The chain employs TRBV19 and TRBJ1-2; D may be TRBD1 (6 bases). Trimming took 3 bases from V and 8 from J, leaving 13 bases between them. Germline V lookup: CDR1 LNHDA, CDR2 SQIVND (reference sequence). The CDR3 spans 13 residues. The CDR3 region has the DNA TGTGCCAGTAGTATTAACAGGGACGGAGGCTACACCTTC. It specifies CASSINRDGGYTF.

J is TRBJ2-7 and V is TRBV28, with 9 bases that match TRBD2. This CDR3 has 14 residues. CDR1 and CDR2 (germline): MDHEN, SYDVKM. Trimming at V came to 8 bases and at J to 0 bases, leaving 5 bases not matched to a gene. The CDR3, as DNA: TGTGCCAGCGGGAGCGGGAGGCACTCCTACGAGCAGTACTTC. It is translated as CASGSGRHSYEQYF.

CDR3 residues: CASSFGTGRFYEQYF. CDR3 DNA sequence: TGTGCCAGCAGTTTCGGGACAGGGAGGTTCTACGAGCAGTACTTC. J is TRBJ2-7 and V is TRBV28; 9 bases map to TRBD1. V was pared by 3 bases and J by 3 bases, with 6 bases of the junction left unmatched. This CDR3 has 15 amino acids. The germline gives CDR1 MDHEN, CDR2 SYDVKM.

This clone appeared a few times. CDR3: CASSRPGTRDNEQFF. DNA for the CDR3: TGTGCCAGCTCACGTCCCGGGACTAGGGACAATGAGCAGTTCTTC. The chain combines TRBV18 with TRBJ2-1; 8 nucleotides agree with TRBD2. Germline CDR1 KGHSH, CDR2 LQKENI. This CDR3 is built from 15 residues. Trimming cost V 4 bases and J 5 bases; bases outside gene matches: 7.

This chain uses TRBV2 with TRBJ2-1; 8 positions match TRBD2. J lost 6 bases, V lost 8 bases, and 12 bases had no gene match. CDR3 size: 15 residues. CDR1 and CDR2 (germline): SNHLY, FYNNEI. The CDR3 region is CASVKGLVGTNEQFF. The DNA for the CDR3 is TGTGCCAGCGTTAAGGGACTAGTAGGTACCAATGAGCAGTTCTTC.

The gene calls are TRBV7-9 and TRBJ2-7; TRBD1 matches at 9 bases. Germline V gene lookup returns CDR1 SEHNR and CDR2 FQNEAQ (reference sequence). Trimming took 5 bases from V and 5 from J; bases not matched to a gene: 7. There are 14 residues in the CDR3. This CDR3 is CASSPRDREHEQYF. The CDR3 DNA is TGTGCCAGCAGCCCTCGGGACAGGGAGCACGAGCAGTACTTC.

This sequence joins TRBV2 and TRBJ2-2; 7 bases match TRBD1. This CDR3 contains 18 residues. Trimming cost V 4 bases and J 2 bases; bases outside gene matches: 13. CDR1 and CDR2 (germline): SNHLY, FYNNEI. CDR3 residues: CASSVRHGTAFNTGELFF. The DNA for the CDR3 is TGTGCCAGCAGTGTTCGCCACGGGACAGCTTTTAACACCGGGGAGCTGTTTTTT.

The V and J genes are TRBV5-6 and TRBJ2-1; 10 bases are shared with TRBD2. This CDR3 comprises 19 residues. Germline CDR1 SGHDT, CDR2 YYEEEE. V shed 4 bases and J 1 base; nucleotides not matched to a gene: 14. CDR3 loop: CASSVHPGLAIGSYNEQFF. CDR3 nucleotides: TGTGCCAGCAGCGTACATCCGGGACTAGCGATAGGATCCTACAATGAGCAGTTCTTC.

The CDR3 DNA reads as TGTGCCAGCAGCTTTGTGGGGGCTACCTACGAGCAGTACTTC. It translates to CASSFVGATYEQYF. The rearrangement joins TRBV7-9 to TRBJ2-7; D possibly corresponds to TRBD1 (6 bases). The CDR3 totals 14 residues. The germline CDR1 and CDR2 sequences are SEHNR and FQNEAQ (reference sequence). V lost 3 bases and J lost 2, with 11 bases in between.